This TCR beta chain originates from a study of response to subunit inactivated influenza vaccine. Study-level findings and limits: Authors suggested that a seasonal influenza vaccination recruits few new T cells each time.

Germline CDR1 reads WNHNN; CDR2 reads SYGVQD (reference sequence). The CDR3 covers 14 residues. V trimming: 0 bases; J trimming: 4 bases; junction bases outside the gene matches: 2. As for this clonotype: Its antigen remains unknown.

TCRdb reanalysed the RT-PCR reads using MiXCR and keeps one entry per CDR3 protein. Of just under 550,000 distinct CDR3 sequences in the sample, roughly 25% were seen once. These data also formed part of another study, on T cells expressing NK-cell markers. That study adds: 5'RACE template switching built TCR beta cDNA with unique molecular identifiers. Dominant NKG2C+ clonotypes in about 6 donors made up about 1.0-7.0% of CD8+ T cells. The CD3+CD56-NKG2C+ fraction of a handful of donors was also led by these clonotypes.

Sequenced here: CD4+ T cells sorted from PBMCs, sampled about 12 days after vaccination. The chain employs TRBV10-1 and TRBJ2-5, with 7 bases fitting TRBD2. This TCR derives from a man between 50 and 59 years old who received an inactivated influenza vaccine. DNA for the CDR3: TGCGCCAGCAGTGAGTCACCGGGGGGAGAGACCCAGTACTTC. This codes for CASSESPGGETQYF.